Listed below are T cell receptor beta chains from one sample, sequenced in a study of blood T cell repertoires in COVID-19. Libraries were prepared by immunoSEQ multiplex PCR; TCRdb keeps only in-frame clonotypes and omits some of them. This sample yields roughly 250,000 clones, of which approximately 83% are seen a single time; roughly 4% belongs to the top ten. The sequenced material came from PBMCs or T cells enriched from blood (not recorded which). These receptors originate from a woman under 40 who had recovered from COVID-19. CDR3s include the opening cysteine and the closing phenylalanine or tryptophan. The D gene is left open where the match is weak. Expanded clones get a size class; other rows say once, few or many, or leave the size out.

>TRBJ2-6|TRBV5-1|-|15|-
CASSGEGGGANVLTF
TGCGCCAGCAGCGGCGAGGGTGGTGGGGCCAACGTCCTGACTTTC
>TRBJ1-6|TRBV25-1|TRBD1|14|-
CASRLGQDNSPLHF
TGTGCCAGCAGGCTGGGACAGGATAATTCACCCCTCCACTTT
>TRBJ1-4|TRBV28|-|14|-
CASAVRGEGKKLFF
TGTGCCAGCGCAGTCCGGGGGGAGGGGAAAAAACTGTTTTTT
>TRBJ1-1|TRBV6-6|-|12|-
CASRGQGLGAFF
TGTGCCAGCAGGGGGCAGGGCCTAGGAGCTTTCTTT
>TRBJ1-5|TRBV24-1|-|13|-
CATSERVGQPQHF
TGTGCCACCAGTGAACGCGTCGGTCAGCCCCAGCATTTT
>TRBJ2-1|TRBV28|TRBD1|20|-
CASSLLFLRLRDRTYNEQFF
TGTGCCAGCAGTTTATTATTTCTAAGGCTTCGGGACAGAACCTACAATGAGCAGTTCTTC
>TRBJ2-7|TRBV10-2|TRBD2|14|-
CASSGTSGPYEQYF
TGCGCCAGCAGTGGGACTAGCGGGCCCTACGAGCAGTACTTC
>TRBJ2-7|TRBV7-8|TRBD2|16|once
CASSLIRSGLAHEQYF
TGTGCCAGCAGCTTAATAAGATCGGGACTAGCCCACGAGCAGTACTTC
>TRBJ2-1|TRBV6-6|TRBD2|16|-
CASSPPGLGFYNEQFF
TGTGCCAGCAGTCCACCCGGACTAGGGTTTTACAATGAGCAGTTCTTC
>TRBJ2-7|TRBV15|-|13|-
CATRLAATYEQYF
TGTGCCACCAGGCTAGCCGCTACCTACGAGCAGTACTTC
>TRBJ1-6|TRBV20-1|-|10|-
CSAGQRPLHF
TGCAGTGCTGGACAAAGACCCCTCCACTTT
>TRBJ1-2|TRBV5-3|-|14|few
CARSLLCGVYGYTF
TGTGCCAGAAGCTTACTCTGCGGGGTCTATGGCTACACCTTC
>TRBJ2-1|TRBV28|TRBD2|16|-
CASSLARLAGNNEQFF
TGTGCCAGCAGTTTAGCCCGACTAGCGGGCAACAATGAGCAGTTCTTC
>TRBJ1-4|TRBV5-1|TRBD1|14|-
CASSPGTVNEKLFF
TGCGCCAGCAGCCCCGGGACAGTTAATGAAAAACTGTTTTTT
>TRBJ1-6|TRBV30|-|13|-
CAWGGTFVTPLHF
TGTGCCTGGGGAGGGACATTTGTGACACCCCTCCACTTT
>TRBJ1-5|TRBV4-2|-|17|-
CASSQDRRGLGGQPQHF
TGTGCCAGCAGCCAAGATCGGCGCGGGCTGGGGGGTCAGCCCCAGCATTTT
>TRBJ2-3|TRBV18|TRBD2|16|-
CASSPLASGRTDTQYF
TGTGCCAGCTCACCTCTGGCTAGCGGGAGAACAGATACGCAGTATTTT
>TRBJ1-2|TRBV4-2|-|15|-
CASSQEGSLAYGYTF
TGTGCCAGCAGCCAAGAAGGGAGTTTAGCCTATGGCTACACCTTC
>TRBJ2-3|TRBV25-1|TRBD2|15|-
CASTLAGGYGDTQYF
TGTGCCAGCACCCTAGCGGGGGGTTATGGAGATACGCAGTATTTT
>TRBJ2-5|TRBV27|TRBD2|18|-
CASSFHRGTSGRRETQYF
TGTGCCAGCAGTTTCCACCGGGGGACTAGCGGGAGACGGGAGACCCAGTACTTC
>TRBJ1-2|TRBV9|-|16|once
CASSPRQSDFNYGYTF
TGTGCCAGCAGCCCCCGACAGTCAGACTTTAACTATGGCTACACCTTC
>TRBJ2-7|TRBV30|-|10|-
CAWEGAGLYF
TGTGCCTGGGAAGGGGCAGGGCTCTACTTC
>TRBJ1-3|TRBV7-2|-|17|-
CASSLVSRPGARNTIYF
TGTGCCAGCAGCTTAGTATCTAGACCTGGGGCCCGAAACACCATATATTTT
>TRBJ2-7|TRBV6-5|TRBD1|14|-
CASSAGQAPNLQHF
TGTGCCAGCAGCGCGGGACAGGCCCCCAATCTCCAGCACTTC
>TRBJ2-2|TRBV5-8|-|15|-
CASSLMGRRTGELFF
TGTGCCAGCAGCTTGATGGGGAGAAGGACCGGGGAGCTGTTTTTT
>TRBJ1-1|TRBV12-3/TRBV12-4|-|13|-
CASSFNRGTEAFF
TGTGCCAGCAGTTTTAATAGGGGAACTGAAGCTTTCTTT
>TRBJ1-1|TRBV18|-|16|-
CASSPAVGQTNTEAFF
TGTGCCAGCTCTCCGGCCGTCGGACAGACAAACACTGAAGCTTTCTTT
>TRBJ2-3|TRBV5-4|TRBD2|16|once
CASSLRLAGGTDTQYF
TGTGCCAGCAGCCTTAGACTAGCGGGAGGTACAGATACGCAGTATTTT
>TRBJ1-1|TRBV25-1|-|13|-
CASSSTWGSTAFF
TGTGCCAGCAGTTCCACCTGGGGCAGTACAGCTTTCTTT
>TRBJ2-1|TRBV7-5|-|20|-
CARSPPRLAGGERGANEQFF
TGTGCCAGAAGCCCCCCCAGGCTAGCGGGGGGCGAGAGAGGGGCGAATGAGCAGTTCTTC
>TRBJ1-1|TRBV28|-|13|-
CATSVTGNTEAFF
TGTGCCACCTCTGTGACAGGGAACACTGAAGCTTTCTTT
>TRBJ2-3|TRBV7-9|-|15|-
CASSSRGGGSNTQYF
TGTGCCAGCAGCTCCCGGGGAGGTGGGTCGAATACGCAGTATTTT
>TRBJ2-3|TRBV19|-|14|few
CASAQGISTDTQYF
TGTGCCAGTGCCCAGGGGATAAGCACAGATACGCAGTATTTT
>TRBJ1-4|TRBV6-5|-|14|once
CASSTVGEVEKLFF
TGTGCCAGCAGTACGGTGGGGGAGGTTGAAAAACTGTTTTTT
>TRBJ2-5|TRBV7-9|-|15|-
CASNIGGEGQETQYF
TGTGCCAGCAATATTGGGGGCGAGGGGCAAGAGACCCAGTACTTC
>TRBJ2-7|TRBV4-1|-|17|-
CASSRETGEAYSYEQYF
TGCGCCAGCAGCCGAGAGACAGGCGAAGCTTATTCCTACGAGCAGTACTTC
>TRBJ2-7|TRBV29-1|-|13|-
CSVGGRSLYEQYF
TGCAGCGTTGGTGGGAGAAGTCTCTACGAGCAGTACTTC
>TRBJ1-2|TRBV9|TRBD1|13|once
CASSSGQAYGYTF
TGTGCCAGCAGCTCCGGACAGGCCTATGGCTACACCTTC
>TRBJ2-7|TRBV3-1/TRBV3-2|-|15|-
CASSQHKDRGKEQYF
TGTGCCAGCAGCCAACACAAGGATAGAGGGAAAGAGCAGTACTTC
>TRBJ2-1|TRBV7-9|-|19|-
CASSPSGSERPASYNEQFF
TGTGCCAGCAGCCCCTCCGGGAGCGAGCGTCCGGCTTCCTACAATGAGCAGTTCTTC
>TRBJ1-6|TRBV11-3|-|14|-
CASSLDPGSAALHF
TGTGCCAGCAGCTTAGATCCCGGCTCTGCGGCCCTCCACTTT
>TRBJ2-7|TRBV7-9|TRBD2|14|-
CASSPAGGPYEQYF
TGTGCCAGCAGCCCAGCGGGAGGACCCTACGAGCAGTACTTC
>TRBJ1-5|TRBV4-1|-|16|-
CASSQGRGQRNQPQHF
TGCGCCAGCAGCCAAGGGAGAGGGCAACGCAATCAGCCCCAGCATTTT